This passage covers 20 T cell receptor beta chains from one sample sequenced in a study of T cell clones after liver transplantation. Sequencing used immunoSEQ multiplex PCR; TCRdb keeps in-frame clones, though not all of them. This sample yields over 90,000 clones, of which about 86% are seen a single time; approximately 2.8% belongs to the top ten. The sequences come from CD4+ T cells from blood, collected about 50 months after liver transplant. Source of these receptors: a human patient who received a liver transplant. Some T cells may arise from the graft donor.

This chain connects TRBV19 to TRBJ2-4, with 9 bases aligning to TRBD1. V gave up 1 base and J gave up 1 base; unmatched junction bases: 5. Germline CDR1 and CDR2: LNHDA and SQIVND (reference sequence). The length of the CDR3 is 17 residues. The CDR3 DNA sequence: TGTGCCAGTAGTATAGCAGGACAGGGGTTGGCCAAAAACATTCAGTACTTC. Residues: CASSIAGQGLAKNIQYF.

V usage is TRBV18 and J usage is TRBJ1-3; D ambiguous. The length of the CDR3 is 16 residues. V lost 4 bases to trimming and J lost 0 bases, with 13 bases between them. Germline values: CDR1 KGHSH, CDR2 LQKENI. CDR3 in DNA: TGTGCCAGCTCACTCCAGAGCGGCGGCTCTGGAAACACCATATATTTT. Translated: CASSLQSGGSGNTIYF.

J is TRBJ2-6 and V is TRBV7-6; D possibly corresponds to TRBD2 (5 bases). Germline CDR1 is SGHVS and CDR2 is FNYEAQ. Trimming pared 3 bases from V and 3 bases from J, leaving 9 bases between. The CDR3 has 15 amino acids. CDR3 coding DNA: TGTGCCAGCAGCTTCCTCGGGGATGGGGCCAACGTCCTGACTTTC. It is translated as CASSFLGDGANVLTF.

This chain uses TRBV5-8 with TRBJ1-1, with 7 bases lining up with TRBD1. The CDR3 is 14 residues long. Germline V lookup: CDR1 SGHTS, CDR2 YDEGEE. The V gene end was trimmed by 5 bases and the J gene end by 5 bases; junction bases not matched to a gene: 9. The CDR3 here is CASREDRKRTEAFF. CDR3 DNA: TGTGCCAGCAGAGAGGACAGGAAGCGGACTGAAGCTTTCTTT.

The gene calls are TRBV2 and TRBJ1-1, with D unclear. The CDR3 totals 13 residues. Looked up from germline, CDR1 is SNHLY and CDR2 is FYNNEI. Trimming took off 5 bases at V and 1 base at J, with 8 bases between the two ends. In nucleotides, the CDR3 is TGTGCCAGCAGTAAGGATCAGAACACTGAAGCTTTCTTT. Translating gives CASSKDQNTEAFF.

The V call is TRBV18, the J call TRBJ1-5; 10 nucleotides align to TRBD1. The CDR3 is 16 residues long. V was clipped by 2 bases and J by 3 bases; unmatched bases: 4. Germline assignment: CDR1 KGHSH and CDR2 LQKENI. The CDR3 sequence: CASSPAGTGVNQPQHF. The CDR3 DNA reads as TGTGCCAGCTCACCAGCAGGGACAGGGGTCAATCAGCCCCAGCATTTT.

The gene calls are TRBV7-6 and TRBJ1-1; no clear D gene. V was shortened by 11 bases and J by 0 bases, with 22 bases between the two germline ends. The CDR3 runs to 16 residues. Germline V CDR1 and CDR2: SGHVS, FNYEAQ. The CDR3 loop is CASYGLRTLMNTEAFF. DNA of the CDR3: TGTGCCTCCTATGGCCTTCGGACGCTAATGAACACTGAAGCTTTCTTT.

A single count supports this clone. The chain carries TRBV28 and TRBJ1-5; D gene uncertain. This CDR3 region has 13 residues. V shed 2 bases and J shed 7 bases, with 9 bases lying between them. Germline-derived CDR1 and CDR2 are MDHEN and SYDVKM. The DNA of the CDR3 is TGTGCCAGCAGTTTAATGGGTAGCCAGCCCCAGCATTTT. Its translation: CASSLMGSQPQHF.

Comment on this clone: Distinct nucleotide sequences in the sample also encode this CDR3. The chain combines TRBV5-4 with TRBJ2-3, with D uncertain. The CDR3 length is 12 residues. Trimming left V 4 bases short and J 4 bases short, with 7 bases between. Germline lookup yields CDR1 SGHNT and CDR2 YYREEE (reference sequence). The CDR3 DNA reads TGTGCCAGCAGCCTTGATGCAGATACGCAGTATTTT. Protein: CASSLDADTQYF. Looking up the rest from reference TRBV5-4 and TRBJ2-3 gives the full variable domain: ETGVTQSPTHLIKTRGQQVTLRCSSQSGHNTVSWYQQALGQGPQFIFQYYREEENGRGNFPPRFSGLQFPNYSSELNVNALELDDSALYLCASSLDADTQYFGPGTRLTVL.

V usage is TRBV4-3 and J usage is TRBJ2-7, with D perhaps matching TRBD2 (6 bases). V lost 4 bases to trimming and J lost 4 bases, with 8 bases between them. The CDR3 has 12 amino acids. Germline CDR1 and CDR2: LGHNA and YSLEER. For the CDR3, the DNA is TGCGCCAGCAGCCGAGGAGGGTACGAGCAGTACTTC. It specifies CASSRGGYEQYF.

The chain combines TRBV10-2 with TRBJ1-1; TRBD1 agrees at 8 bases. The CDR3 is made up of 14 amino acids. The trim removed 6 bases at V and 5 bases at J, leaving 8 bases unmatched. Germline lookup yields CDR1 WSHSY and CDR2 SAAADI. For the CDR3, the DNA is TGCGCCAGCAGAGAGCTGACAGGGGTTACTGAAGCTTTCTTT. It specifies CASRELTGVTEAFF.

The rearrangement links TRBV11-2 to TRBJ2-1; 9 bases map to TRBD2. The V and J ends lost 3 bases and 9 bases, in that order; junction bases with no gene match: 15. This CDR3 has 17 residues. The germline CDR1 and CDR2 sequences are SGHAT and FQNNGV. DNA of the CDR3: TGTGCCAGCAGCTTGAGGAGGCGGGAGGGCCATAGGGTTGAGCAGTTCTTC. It yields the protein CASSLRRREGHRVEQFF.

J is TRBJ2-7 and V is TRBV25-1; no reliable D call. Trimming took off 3 bases at V and 9 bases at J, with 21 bases between the two ends. This CDR3 has 15 residues. The V gene's germline CDR1 is MGHDK and CDR2 SYGVNS. CDR3 protein: CASSEASSLLLVQYF. DNA of the CDR3: TGTGCCAGCAGTGAGGCGAGCTCTCTACTACTGGTGCAGTACTTC.

The rearrangement joins TRBV28 to TRBJ1-2; D is uncertain. Germline values: CDR1 MDHEN, CDR2 SYDVKM. This CDR3 region has 16 residues. V lost 7 bases and J 0 bases, leaving 18 bases between the germline ends. This CDR3 is CASTPDTRRSNYGYTF. The CDR3 bases are TGTGCCAGCACCCCCGACACCAGGCGTTCTAACTATGGCTACACCTTC.

The CDR3 loop is CASRDGLGVRELFF. For the CDR3, the DNA is TGTGCCAGTAGGGATGGACTTGGGGTCAGGGAGCTGTTTTTT. The rearrangement joins TRBV19 to TRBJ2-2, with a weak D call TRBD2 (5 bases). With 6 bases removed from V and 9 bases from J, the gap between germline ends came to 17 bases. From germline, CDR1 is LNHDA and CDR2 SQIVND (reference sequence). This CDR3 has 14 residues.

The chain joins TRBV19 to TRBJ2-7; 9 bases align to TRBD1. The germline gives CDR1 LNHDA, CDR2 SQIVND (reference sequence). After removal of 4 bases from V and 0 bases from J, the junction contained 7 bases not matched to a gene. The CDR3 spans 16 residues. The chain's CDR3 is CASSSMTGGSSYEQYF. CDR3 sequence (DNA): TGTGCCAGTAGTAGCATGACAGGGGGAAGCTCCTACGAGCAGTACTTC.

The chain recombines TRBV29-1 with TRBJ1-1, with D hard to call. V lost 3 bases and J lost 1, with 9 bases in between. The CDR3 totals 13 residues. Germline CDR1 SQVTM, CDR2 ANQGSEA. This CDR3 is CSVDRVGNTEAFF. The DNA of the CDR3 is TGCAGCGTTGATCGCGTGGGGAACACTGAAGCTTTCTTT.

The chain carries TRBV5-1 and TRBJ1-5; weak D call: TRBD1 (5 bases). The CDR3 consists of 15 residues. V was shortened by 4 bases and J by 5 bases, with 16 bases between the two germline ends. Per germline, CDR1 SGHRS and CDR2 YFSETQ. CDR3 region: CASSRGMGVDQPQHF. The CDR3 bases are TGCGCCAGCAGCCGAGGAATGGGGGTCGATCAGCCCCAGCATTTT. Variable domain in full (rest from reference TRBV5-1 and TRBJ1-5): KAGVTQTPRYLIKTRGQQVTLSCSPISGHRSVSWYQQTPGQGLQFLFEYFSETQRNKGNFPGRFSGRQFSNSRSEMNVSTLELGDSALYLCASSRGMGVDQPQHFGDGTRLSIL.

This sequence joins TRBV19 and TRBJ2-3, with 8 bases that match TRBD1. Germline V CDR1 and CDR2: LNHDA, SQIVND (reference sequence). The CDR3 consists of 13 residues. V gave up 10 bases and J gave up 2 bases; unmatched junction bases: 5. CDR3 bases: TGTGCCACCAGGGGGCTTTACACAGATACGCAGTATTTT. Translated: CATRGLYTDTQYF. Full variable domain (rest looked up from reference TRBV19 and TRBJ2-3): DGGITQSPKYLFRKEGQNVTLSCEQNLNHDAMYWYRQDPGQGLRLIYYSQIVNDFQKGDIAEGYSVSREKKESFPLTVTSAQKNPTAFYLCATRGLYTDTQYFGPGTRLTVL.

This clone was counted a few times. The chain uses TRBV9 and TRBJ2-1; 9 bases match TRBD2. The germline V gene encodes CDR1 SGDLS and CDR2 YYNGEE. The CDR3 contains 15 residues. The junction had 5 bases not matched to a gene; V was cut back by 0 bases and J by 7 bases. CDR3 nucleotides: TGTGCCAGCAGCGTAGTTGCGGGAGGGCAAAATGAGCAGTTCTTC. This encodes CASSVVAGGQNEQFF.